This T cell receptor (beta chain) was captured in a study of shared clonotypes between healthy human individuals. The data were produced by immunoSEQ multiplex PCR, yet TCRdb's version contains in-frame clones alone and is incomplete. The sample lists roughly 510,000 clones, about 80% occurring once. The sample consisted of PBMCs. This sequence was found in a woman aged 40 to 50 in good health. Some clones in this sample may be carry-over from other donors' samples.

CDR3 sequence reads: CSITSPGQGSRFF. CDR3 sequence (DNA): TGCAGCATAACCTCACCGGGACAGGGTAGCCGATTCTTC. The V gene is TRBV29-1, the J gene TRBJ2-1, with 9 positions matching TRBD1. V shed 8 bases, J shed 16 bases, and the junction held 18 bases outside the gene matches. The CDR3 length is 13 residues. Germline CDR1 is SQVTM and CDR2 is ANQGSEA.